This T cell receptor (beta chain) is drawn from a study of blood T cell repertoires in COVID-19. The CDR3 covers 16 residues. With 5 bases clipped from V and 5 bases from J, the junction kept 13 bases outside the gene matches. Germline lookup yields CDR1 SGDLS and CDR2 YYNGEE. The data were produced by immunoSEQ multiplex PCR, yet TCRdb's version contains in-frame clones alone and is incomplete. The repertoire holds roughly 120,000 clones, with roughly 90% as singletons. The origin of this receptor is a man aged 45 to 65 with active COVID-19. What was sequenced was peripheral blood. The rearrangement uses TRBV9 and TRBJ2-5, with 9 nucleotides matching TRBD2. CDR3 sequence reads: CASSRGSSGSGETQYF. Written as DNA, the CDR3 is TGTGCCAGCAGTCGAGGAAGTAGCGGGAGCGGGGAGACCCAGTACTTC.